The rows below give T cell receptor beta chains drawn from one sample of a study of radiotherapy plus CTLA-4 blockade in lung cancer. Measured with immunoSEQ multiplex PCR; TCRdb has only the in-frame clones, and not every one. This repertoire shows about 24,000 clones, about 71% found once; its top ten account for 3% to 4%. The sample here was peripheral blood, taken from a patient treated with radiotherapy plus ipilimumab. These receptor sequences come from a human donor with non-small cell lung cancer whose response to radiotherapy plus ipilimumab could not be evaluated. Both conserved end residues are part of each CDR3. The order of the fields is D gene, clone size, J gene, V gene, CDR3 protein, CDR3 DNA. A D gene is named only where the DNA matches it firmly. Size tells how often a clone was seen (once, few, many) or the class of an expanded clone, and some rows leave it out.

D gene: NA; clone size: NA; J gene: TRBJ2-2; V gene: TRBV28; CDR3 protein: CAGLGGPTGELFF; CDR3 DNA: TGTGCCGGACTGGGCGGGCCCACCGGGGAGCTGTTTTTT
D gene: TRBD2; clone size: NA; J gene: TRBJ2-1; V gene: TRBV5-6; CDR3 protein: CASSLLAAPYNEQFF; CDR3 DNA: TGTGCCAGCAGCTTGCTAGCGGCCCCCTACAATGAGCAGTTCTTC
D gene: TRBD2; clone size: NA; J gene: TRBJ2-1; V gene: TRBV5-6; CDR3 protein: CASSDSGRAYNEQFF; CDR3 DNA: TGTGCCAGCAGCGATAGCGGGAGGGCCTACAATGAGCAGTTCTTC
D gene: TRBD2; clone size: NA; J gene: TRBJ2-7; V gene: TRBV5-1; CDR3 protein: CASSQGVAGWGDEQYF; CDR3 DNA: TGCGCCAGCAGCCAAGGGGTAGCGGGATGGGGGGACGAGCAGTACTTC
D gene: TRBD1; clone size: NA; J gene: TRBJ2-3; V gene: TRBV5-1; CDR3 protein: CASSTGTGASDTQYF; CDR3 DNA: TGCGCCAGCAGCACCGGGACAGGCGCTTCGGATACGCAGTATTTT
D gene: NA; clone size: NA; J gene: TRBJ1-1; V gene: TRBV27; CDR3 protein: CASSPHWANTEAFF; CDR3 DNA: TGTGCCAGCAGTCCCCATTGGGCGAACACTGAAGCTTTCTTT
D gene: NA; clone size: NA; J gene: TRBJ2-1; V gene: TRBV25-1; CDR3 protein: CASSDPGFGGWNEQFF; CDR3 DNA: TGTGCCAGCAGTGATCCGGGGTTCGGAGGTTGGAATGAGCAGTTCTTC
D gene: TRBD2; clone size: NA; J gene: TRBJ2-1; V gene: TRBV9; CDR3 protein: CASSKRLAGGYNEQFF; CDR3 DNA: TGTGCCAGCAGCAAAAGACTAGCGGGAGGCTACAATGAGCAGTTCTTC
D gene: NA; clone size: few; J gene: TRBJ1-6; V gene: TRBV5-1; CDR3 protein: CASSLGQRLSPLHF; CDR3 DNA: TGCGCCAGCAGCTTGGGACAGCGTCTTTCACCCCTCCACTTT
D gene: NA; clone size: NA; J gene: TRBJ2-3; V gene: TRBV28; CDR3 protein: CASSPLTNRAQYF; CDR3 DNA: TGTGCCAGCAGTCCCCTGACGAACAGGGCGCAGTATTTT
D gene: NA; clone size: once; J gene: TRBJ2-3; V gene: TRBV11-2; CDR3 protein: CASSLGATPSTDTQYF; CDR3 DNA: TGTGCCAGCAGCTTAGGGGCGACACCTAGCACAGATACGCAGTATTTT
D gene: TRBD1; clone size: NA; J gene: TRBJ2-7; V gene: TRBV5-1; CDR3 protein: CASSPTYSGTGDDEQYF; CDR3 DNA: TGCGCCAGCAGCCCAACCTACTCCGGGACAGGGGACGACGAGCAGTACTTC
D gene: NA; clone size: NA; J gene: TRBJ1-2; V gene: TRBV7-9; CDR3 protein: CASSPDGTSYGYTF; CDR3 DNA: TGTGCCAGCAGTCCCGACGGGACATCGTATGGCTACACCTTC
D gene: NA; clone size: NA; J gene: TRBJ2-7; V gene: TRBV28; CDR3 protein: CASSLRGSGAHEQYF; CDR3 DNA: TGTGCCAGCAGTTTAAGGGGGTCGGGCGCCCACGAGCAGTACTTC
D gene: TRBD1; clone size: NA; J gene: TRBJ2-5; V gene: TRBV6-1; CDR3 protein: CASRRDRVGQETQYF; CDR3 DNA: TGTGCCAGCAGAAGAGACAGGGTAGGACAAGAGACCCAGTACTTC
D gene: NA; clone size: NA; J gene: TRBJ2-5; V gene: TRBV4-3; CDR3 protein: CASSQDNRGIRVRETQYF; CDR3 DNA: TGCGCCAGCAGCCAAGATAATAGGGGGATTCGGGTAAGAGAGACCCAGTACTTC
D gene: TRBD2; clone size: NA; J gene: TRBJ2-3; V gene: TRBV4-1; CDR3 protein: CASSQDPASGATDTQYF; CDR3 DNA: TGCGCCAGCAGCCAAGATCCCGCTAGCGGGGCCACAGATACGCAGTATTTT
D gene: NA; clone size: once; J gene: TRBJ2-4; V gene: TRBV25-1; CDR3 protein: CASSDPGAKNIQYF; CDR3 DNA: TGTGCCAGCAGTGATCCCGGGGCCAAAAACATTCAGTACTTC
D gene: NA; clone size: NA; J gene: TRBJ1-3; V gene: TRBV4-1; CDR3 protein: CASSQWELSGSSGNTIYF; CDR3 DNA: TGCGCCAGCAGCCAATGGGAATTGTCGGGGAGCTCTGGAAACACCATATATTTT
D gene: TRBD1; clone size: NA; J gene: TRBJ2-7; V gene: TRBV6-6; CDR3 protein: CASSYHTGGSYEQYF; CDR3 DNA: TGTGCCAGCAGTTACCACACAGGGGGCTCCTACGAGCAGTACTTC
D gene: NA; clone size: NA; J gene: TRBJ2-3; V gene: TRBV28; CDR3 protein: CASGSWGADTQYF; CDR3 DNA: TGTGCATCCGGGAGCTGGGGGGCAGATACGCAGTATTTT
D gene: TRBD1; clone size: NA; J gene: TRBJ1-1; V gene: TRBV30; CDR3 protein: CAWSPQGARTEAFF; CDR3 DNA: TGTGCCTGGAGTCCACAGGGGGCACGAACTGAAGCTTTCTTT
D gene: TRBD1; clone size: NA; J gene: TRBJ2-5; V gene: TRBV5-1; CDR3 protein: CASSSAGTGAETQYF; CDR3 DNA: TGCGCCAGCAGCTCAGCCGGGACAGGGGCTGAGACCCAGTACTTC
D gene: TRBD1; clone size: NA; J gene: TRBJ1-4; V gene: TRBV27; CDR3 protein: CASSEVARDRALAGANEKLFF; CDR3 DNA: TGTGCCAGCAGTGAGGTTGCTAGGGACAGGGCATTAGCCGGGGCTAATGAAAAACTGTTTTTT
D gene: NA; clone size: NA; J gene: TRBJ1-1; V gene: TRBV6-5; CDR3 protein: CASLGLGGNTEAFF; CDR3 DNA: TGTGCCAGCCTGGGGCTCGGGGGGAACACTGAAGCTTTCTTT
D gene: TRBD2; clone size: NA; J gene: TRBJ2-7; V gene: TRBV11-2; CDR3 protein: CASSLGSASGTYEQYF; CDR3 DNA: TGTGCCAGCAGCTTAGGGTCGGCTAGCGGGACCTACGAGCAGTACTTC
D gene: NA; clone size: NA; J gene: TRBJ1-5; V gene: TRBV2; CDR3 protein: CASSVQRTDNQPQHF; CDR3 DNA: TGTGCCAGCAGTGTGCAGCGGACAGACAATCAGCCCCAGCATTTT
D gene: TRBD1; clone size: NA; J gene: TRBJ1-3; V gene: TRBV18; CDR3 protein: CASSQDREDTIYF; CDR3 DNA: TGTGCCAGCTCACAGGACAGGGAGGACACCATATATTTT
D gene: NA; clone size: NA; J gene: TRBJ1-3; V gene: TRBV4-3; CDR3 protein: CASSQALNSGNTIYF; CDR3 DNA: TGCGCCAGCAGCCAAGCACTGAACTCTGGAAACACCATATATTTT
D gene: NA; clone size: NA; J gene: TRBJ2-5; V gene: TRBV6-1; CDR3 protein: CASSRGQQETQYF; CDR3 DNA: TGTGCCAGCAGCCGTGGACAGCAAGAGACCCAGTACTTC
D gene: NA; clone size: NA; J gene: TRBJ1-1; V gene: TRBV28; CDR3 protein: CASNLRGATEAFF; CDR3 DNA: TGTGCCAGCAACCTGCGGGGGGCGACTGAAGCTTTCTTT
D gene: NA; clone size: NA; J gene: TRBJ1-2; V gene: TRBV4-3; CDR3 protein: CASSQADRNYGYTF; CDR3 DNA: TGCGCCAGCAGCCAAGCTGACAGGAACTATGGCTACACCTTC